The TCR beta chain described here comes from a study of blood T cell repertoires in COVID-19 (dated by TCRdb to 2019 to 2021). Regarding the study in general: Samples covering the acute and convalescent phases of COVID-19 were provided by collaborators in the United States, Italy and Spain. The material from the prospective study consisted of cDNA or gDNA derived from T cells, B-cell-depleted T cells, or PBMCs. Subjects who had been exposed to COVID-19, were actively infected with it, or had recovered from it provided the deeply sampled blood TCRbeta repertoires that made up the dataset. A freely available public database, intended as a resource for researchers studying the immune response to SARS-CoV-2, is where the repertoires were released. The samples were drawn from two sources: the first 160 participants of the ongoing ImmuneRACE study, and about 1,300 subjects contributed by 6 global collaborators. The sample metadata nearly always contained a de-identified subject ID, COVID-19 status, age in years and sex. HLA class I and class II types, where available, came from metadata supplied by the sample provider rather than from assay-based typing. General study outcomes and caveats: How much clinical and demographic metadata was included differed by source and by participant, and the metadata was provided uncurated.

In regard to this clone: Its antigen is still unknown. Base quality data are lacking; no much larger clone is found one base away.

Collaborating institutions collected whole blood in K2EDTA tubes following their own protocols. For TCRbeta analysis, collaborator samples were shipped as frozen whole blood, as isolated PBMCs, or as DNA extracted from either sample type. The V end gives up 3 bases and the J end 2 bases, leaving 2 bases in the junction not matched to a gene. The CDR3 covers 15 residues, taking in both the cysteine and the phenylalanine. Only CDR3 DNA is held: 45 bases, read in frame from base 1. Via the germline V gene (reference sequence), CDR1 is LNHDA and CDR2 SQIVND. TCRbeta CDR3 regions were amplified from genomic DNA using the immunoSEQ Assay, a bias-controlled multiplex PCR. As for how the authors treated the data: Within the assay, amplification of reference gene primers was used to estimate how many nucleated cells each sample contained. To quantify the absolute abundance of each unique TCRbeta CDR3 rearrangement, sequence reads were collapsed and filtered. For each sample, productive Simpson clonality was calculated by taking the square root of Simpson's diversity index across productive rearrangements. As stored in TCRdb, this immuneACCESS dataset retains in-frame rearrangements with V and J assigned. A fraction of the clones does not appear; measured against another copy, unresolved V genes explain less than half of the discrepancy, and the remainder lacks a known reason. That table is the source of V, J and clone size, and D and trimming were worked out from the DNA. This sample has 110,000 to 150,000 clones in its table, and 88% of those were observed once. The biggest ten clones account for 1.7% of the sample.

This TCR was sampled from a woman aged 45-65 years with acute or convalescent COVID-19. Specimen: peripheral blood. This chain joins TRBV19 to TRBJ2-1; the central 9 bases match TRBD2. The nucleotide sequence reads TGTGCCAGTAGTATGCTAGCGGGAACCTACAATGAGCAGTTCTTC. This gives the protein CASSMLAGTYNEQFF.